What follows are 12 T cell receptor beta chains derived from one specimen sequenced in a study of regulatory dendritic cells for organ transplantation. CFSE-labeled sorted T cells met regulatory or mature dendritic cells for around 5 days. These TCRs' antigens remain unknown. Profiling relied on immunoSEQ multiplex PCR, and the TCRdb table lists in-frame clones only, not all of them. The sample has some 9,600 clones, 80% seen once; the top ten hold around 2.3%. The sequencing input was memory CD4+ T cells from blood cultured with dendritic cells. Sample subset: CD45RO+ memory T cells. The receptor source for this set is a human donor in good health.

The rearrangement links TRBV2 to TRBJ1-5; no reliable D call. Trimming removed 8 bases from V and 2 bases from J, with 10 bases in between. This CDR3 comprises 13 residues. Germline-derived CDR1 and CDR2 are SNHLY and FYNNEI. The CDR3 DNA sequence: TGTGCCAGCGGGGAGGAGGGCAATCAGCCCCAGCATTTT. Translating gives CASGEEGNQPQHF.

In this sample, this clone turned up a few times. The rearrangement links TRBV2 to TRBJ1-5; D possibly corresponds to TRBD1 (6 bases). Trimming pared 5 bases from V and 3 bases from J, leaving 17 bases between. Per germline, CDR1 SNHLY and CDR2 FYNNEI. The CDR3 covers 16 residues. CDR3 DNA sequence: TGTGCCAGCAGTTACGGGACAAACCATTACAATCAGCCCCAGCATTTT. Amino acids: CASSYGTNHYNQPQHF.

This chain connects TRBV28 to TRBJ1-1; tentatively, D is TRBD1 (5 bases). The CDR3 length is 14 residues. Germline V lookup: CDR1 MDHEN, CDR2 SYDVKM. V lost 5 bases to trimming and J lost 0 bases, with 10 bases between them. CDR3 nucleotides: TGTGCCAGCAGTGGTAGGGGCGTGAACACTGAAGCTTTCTTT. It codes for CASSGRGVNTEAFF.

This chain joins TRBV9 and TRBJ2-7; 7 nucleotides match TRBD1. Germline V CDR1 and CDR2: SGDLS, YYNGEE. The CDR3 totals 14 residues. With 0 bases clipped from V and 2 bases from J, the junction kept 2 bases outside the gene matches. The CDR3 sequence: CASSVGQGAYEQYF. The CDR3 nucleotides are TGTGCCAGCAGCGTAGGGCAGGGGGCCTACGAGCAGTACTTC.

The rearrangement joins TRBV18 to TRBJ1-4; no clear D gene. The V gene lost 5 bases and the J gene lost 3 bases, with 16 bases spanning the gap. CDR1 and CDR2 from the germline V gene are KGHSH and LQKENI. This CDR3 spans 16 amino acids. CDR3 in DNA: TGTGCCAGCTCATTAGCCTCTGCAGGAGCTAATGAAAAACTGTTTTTT. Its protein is CASSLASAGANEKLFF.

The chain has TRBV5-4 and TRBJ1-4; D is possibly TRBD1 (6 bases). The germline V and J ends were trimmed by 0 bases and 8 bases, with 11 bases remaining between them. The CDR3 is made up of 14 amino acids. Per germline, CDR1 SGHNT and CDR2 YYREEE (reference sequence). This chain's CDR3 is CASSLDRGGEKLFF. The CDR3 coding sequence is TGTGCCAGCAGCTTGGATAGGGGGGGCGAAAAACTGTTTTTT.

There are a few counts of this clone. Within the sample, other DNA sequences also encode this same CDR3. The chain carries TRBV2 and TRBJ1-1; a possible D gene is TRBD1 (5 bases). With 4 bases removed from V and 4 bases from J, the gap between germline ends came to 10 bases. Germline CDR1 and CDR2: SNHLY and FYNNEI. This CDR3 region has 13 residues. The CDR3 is CASSGGGLTEAFF. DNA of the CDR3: TGTGCCAGCAGTGGGGGGGGACTCACTGAAGCTTTCTTT. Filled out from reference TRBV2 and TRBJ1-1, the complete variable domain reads EPEVTQTPSHQVTQMGQEVILRCVPISNHLYFYWYRQILGQKVEFLVSFYNNEISEKSEIFDDQFSVERPDGSNFTLKIRSTKLEDSAMYFCASSGGGLTEAFFGQGTRLTVV.

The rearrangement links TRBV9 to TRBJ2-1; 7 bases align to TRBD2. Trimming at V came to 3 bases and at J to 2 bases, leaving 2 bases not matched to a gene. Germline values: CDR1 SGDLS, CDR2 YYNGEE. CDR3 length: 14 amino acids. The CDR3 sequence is CASSGRGTYNEQFF. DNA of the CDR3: TGTGCCAGCAGCGGGCGGGGGACCTACAATGAGCAGTTCTTC.

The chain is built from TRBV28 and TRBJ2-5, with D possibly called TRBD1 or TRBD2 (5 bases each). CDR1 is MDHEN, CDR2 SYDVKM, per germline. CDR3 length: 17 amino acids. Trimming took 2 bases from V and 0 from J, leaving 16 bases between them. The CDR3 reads CASSLSFRGSYQETQYF. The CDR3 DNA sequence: TGTGCCAGCAGTTTAAGTTTCCGGGGCAGTTACCAAGAGACCCAGTACTTC.

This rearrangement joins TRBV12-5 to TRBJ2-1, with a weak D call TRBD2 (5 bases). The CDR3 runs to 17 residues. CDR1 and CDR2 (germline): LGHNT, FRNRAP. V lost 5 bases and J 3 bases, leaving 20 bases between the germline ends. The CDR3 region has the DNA TGTGCTAGTGGTCCCCCAAGTGGGCTAGCCCACTACAATGAGCAGTTCTTC. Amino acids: CASGPPSGLAHYNEQFF.

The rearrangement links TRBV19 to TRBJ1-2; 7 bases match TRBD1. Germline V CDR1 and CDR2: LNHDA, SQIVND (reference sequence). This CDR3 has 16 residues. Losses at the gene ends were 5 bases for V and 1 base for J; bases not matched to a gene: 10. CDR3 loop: CASSETRTGLNYGYTF. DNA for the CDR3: TGTGCCAGTAGTGAAACTCGGACAGGTCTTAACTATGGCTACACCTTC.

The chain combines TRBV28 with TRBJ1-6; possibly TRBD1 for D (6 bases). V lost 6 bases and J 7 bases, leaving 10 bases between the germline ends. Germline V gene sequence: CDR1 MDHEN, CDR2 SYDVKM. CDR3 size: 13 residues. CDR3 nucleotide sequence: TGTGCCAGCAGAGACAGGCCGAATTCACCCCTCCACTTT. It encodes CASRDRPNSPLHF.